Included here is one T cell receptor beta chain sequence, with context. As yet, its antigen is unknown. The sample is drawn from a study of T cell responses to AZD1222 COVID-19 vaccine. Points from the study as a whole: In a largely white British group with more females than males, clonal diversity was possibly underestimated.

The data were produced by immunoSEQ multiplex PCR, yet TCRdb's version contains in-frame clones alone and is incomplete. Among roughly 75,000 clones, about nine tenths were seen once, and the ten largest hold 18%. The germline CDR1 and CDR2 sequences are SEHNR and FQNEAQ (reference sequence). The CDR3 length is 15 residues. The V and J ends lost 5 bases and 1 base, in that order; junction bases with no gene match: 6. The TCR was taken from an adult who received the AZD1222 COVID-19 vaccine. The V gene is TRBV7-9, the J gene TRBJ2-3; 7 nucleotides line up with TRBD1. The sequenced sample was peripheral blood, obtained 28 days after the second AZD1222 dose. Here the CDR3 DNA reads TGTGCCAGCAGCCCTCGACAGGGCCGCACAGATACGCAGTATTTT. Translated, it gives CASSPRQGRTDTQYF. The whole variable domain, remainder taken from reference TRBV7-9 and TRBJ2-3, is DTGVSQNPRHKITKRGQNVTFRCDPISEHNRLYWYRQTLGQGPEFLTYFQNEAQLEKSRLLSDRFSAERPKGSFSTLEIQRTEQGDSAMYLCASSPRQGRTDTQYFGPGTRLTVL.